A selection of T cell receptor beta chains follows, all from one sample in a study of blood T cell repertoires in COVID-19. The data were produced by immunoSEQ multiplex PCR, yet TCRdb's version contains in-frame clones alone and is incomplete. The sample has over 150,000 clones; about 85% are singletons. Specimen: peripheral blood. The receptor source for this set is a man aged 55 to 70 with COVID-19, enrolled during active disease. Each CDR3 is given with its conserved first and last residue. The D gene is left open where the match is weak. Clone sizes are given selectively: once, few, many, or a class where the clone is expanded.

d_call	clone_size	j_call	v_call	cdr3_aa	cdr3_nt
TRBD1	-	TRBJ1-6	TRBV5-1	CASSRTGQGALRNSPLHF	TGCGCCAGCAGCCGCACCGGACAGGGGGCGTTGAGAAATTCACCCCTCCACTTT
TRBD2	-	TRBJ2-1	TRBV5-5	CASSFSGGEQFF	TGTGCCAGCAGCTTCTCGGGGGGTGAGCAGTTCTTC
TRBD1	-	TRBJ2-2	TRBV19	CASNPGTGSSGELFF	TGTGCCAGTAACCCAGGGACAGGGAGCTCCGGGGAGCTGTTTTTT
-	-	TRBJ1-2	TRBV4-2	CASSQDLVGLGYTF	TGTGCCAGCAGCCAAGACCTCGTGGGGCTGGGCTACACCTTC
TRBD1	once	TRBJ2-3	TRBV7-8	CASSFAGTGRSNTQYF	TGTGCCAGCAGCTTCGCCGGGACAGGACGTTCAAATACGCAGTATTTT
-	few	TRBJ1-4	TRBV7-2	CASSTRFNEKLFF	TGTGCCAGCAGCACTCGGTTTAATGAAAAACTGTTTTTT
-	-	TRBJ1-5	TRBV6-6	CASSYGGINQPQHF	TGTGCCAGCAGTTATGGAGGGATCAATCAGCCCCAGCATTTT
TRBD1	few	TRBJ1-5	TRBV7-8	CASSFTDRANQPQHF	TGTGCCAGCAGCTTTACGGACAGGGCCAATCAGCCCCAGCATTTT
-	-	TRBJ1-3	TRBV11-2	CASSLNGQTISGNTIYF	TGTGCCAGCAGCTTAAACGGACAGACGATCTCTGGAAACACCATATATTTT
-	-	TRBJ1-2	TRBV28	CASRGGGHINYGYTF	TGTGCCAGCAGAGGGGGGGGACACATTAACTATGGCTACACCTTC
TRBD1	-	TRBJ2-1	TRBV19	CASSISGQRNNEQFF	TGTGCCAGTAGTATCTCGGGACAGAGGAACAATGAGCAGTTCTTC
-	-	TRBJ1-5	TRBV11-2	CASSENRANQPQHF	TGTGCCAGCAGCGAGAACAGGGCCAATCAGCCCCAGCATTTT
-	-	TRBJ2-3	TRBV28	CASSFASTDTQYF	TGTGCCAGCAGTTTCGCGAGCACAGATACGCAGTATTTT
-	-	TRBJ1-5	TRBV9	CASSVGGPGNQPQHF	TGTGCCAGCAGCGTAGGGGGGCCAGGCAATCAGCCCCAGCATTTT
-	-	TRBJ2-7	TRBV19	CASSMGHYYTYEQYF	TGTGCCAGTAGTATGGGGCACTATTACACCTACGAGCAGTACTTC
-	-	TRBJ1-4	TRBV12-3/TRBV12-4	CASSFDGEKLFF	TGTGCCAGCAGTTTTGACGGGGAAAAACTGTTTTTT
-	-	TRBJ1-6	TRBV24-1	CATRDRDNSPLHF	TGTGCCACCAGGGACAGAGATAATTCACCCCTCCACTTT
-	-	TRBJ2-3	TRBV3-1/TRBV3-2	CASSPGTSTDTQYF	TGTGCCAGCAGCCCTGGGACTAGCACAGATACGCAGTATTTT
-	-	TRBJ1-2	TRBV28	CAAGINYGYTF	TGTGCCGCGGGGATTAACTATGGCTACACCTTC
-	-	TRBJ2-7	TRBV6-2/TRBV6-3	CASSDTGPGRRRGYYEQYF	TGTGCCAGCAGTGACACCGGGCCAGGCCGGAGAAGGGGTTACTACGAGCAGTACTTC
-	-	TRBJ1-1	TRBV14	CASSTQMGRGNTEAFF	TGTGCCAGCAGCACCCAGATGGGCAGGGGGAACACTGAAGCTTTCTTT
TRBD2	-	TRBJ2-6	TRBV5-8	CASIPGRVPLGANVLTF	TGTGCCAGCATTCCGGGGAGGGTTCCCCTTGGGGCCAACGTCCTGACTTTC
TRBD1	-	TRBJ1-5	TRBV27	CASRLYRGDQPQHF	TGTGCCAGCAGACTGTACAGGGGGGATCAGCCCCAGCATTTT